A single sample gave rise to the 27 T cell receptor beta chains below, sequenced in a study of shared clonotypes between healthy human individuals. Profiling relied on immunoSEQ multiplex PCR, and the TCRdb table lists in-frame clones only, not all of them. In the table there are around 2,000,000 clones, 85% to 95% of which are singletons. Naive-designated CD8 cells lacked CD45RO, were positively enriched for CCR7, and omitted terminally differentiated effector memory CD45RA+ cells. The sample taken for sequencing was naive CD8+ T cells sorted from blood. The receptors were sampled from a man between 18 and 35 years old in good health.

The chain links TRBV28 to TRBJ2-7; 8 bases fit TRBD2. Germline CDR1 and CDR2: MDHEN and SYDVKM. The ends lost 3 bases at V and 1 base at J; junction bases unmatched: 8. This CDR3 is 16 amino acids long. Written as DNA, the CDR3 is TGTGCCAGCAGTTTCTTACTAGCGGAGCCTTCCTACGAGCAGTACTTC. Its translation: CASSFLLAEPSYEQYF.

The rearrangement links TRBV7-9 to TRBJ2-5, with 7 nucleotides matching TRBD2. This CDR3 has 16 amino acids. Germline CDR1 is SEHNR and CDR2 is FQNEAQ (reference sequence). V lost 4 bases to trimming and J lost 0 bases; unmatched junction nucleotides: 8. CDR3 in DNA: TGTGCCAGCAGCTCCAGTGGTAGCGGGTACCAAGAGACCCAGTACTTC. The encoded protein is CASSSSGSGYQETQYF. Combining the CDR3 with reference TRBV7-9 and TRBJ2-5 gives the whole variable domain DTGVSQNPRHKITKRGQNVTFRCDPISEHNRLYWYRQTLGQGPEFLTYFQNEAQLEKSRLLSDRFSAERPKGSFSTLEIQRTEQGDSAMYLCASSSSGSGYQETQYFGPGTRLLVL.

Here the CDR3 reads CASNSQGNYGYTF. CDR3 coding DNA: TGTGCCAGCAACTCACAGGGAAACTATGGCTACACCTTC. The chain combines TRBV11-2 with TRBJ1-2, with a weak D call TRBD1 (6 bases). Germline V gene sequence: CDR1 SGHAT, CDR2 FQNNGV. V lost 7 bases and J 2 bases, leaving 11 bases between the germline ends. This CDR3 comprises 13 residues.

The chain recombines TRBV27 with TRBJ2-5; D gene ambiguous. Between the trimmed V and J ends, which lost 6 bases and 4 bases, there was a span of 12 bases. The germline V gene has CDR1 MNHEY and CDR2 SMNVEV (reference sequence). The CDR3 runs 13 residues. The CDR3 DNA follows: TGTGCCAGCAGACCCCTCCCAGGAGAGACCCAGTACTTC. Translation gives CASRPLPGETQYF.

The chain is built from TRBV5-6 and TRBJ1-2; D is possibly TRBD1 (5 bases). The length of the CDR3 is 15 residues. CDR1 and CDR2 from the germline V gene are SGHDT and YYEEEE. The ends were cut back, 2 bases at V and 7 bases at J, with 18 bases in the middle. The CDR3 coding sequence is TGTGCCAGCAGCTTACTCAGGGAGGTAGTTGCTGGCTACACCTTC. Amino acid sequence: CASSLLREVVAGYTF.

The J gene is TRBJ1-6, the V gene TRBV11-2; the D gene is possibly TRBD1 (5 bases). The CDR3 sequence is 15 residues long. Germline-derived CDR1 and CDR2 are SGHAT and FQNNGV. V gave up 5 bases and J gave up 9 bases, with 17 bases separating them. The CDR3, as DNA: TGTGCCAGCAGCCCCTCCGGGGCCGCGAGTTCACCCCTCCACTTT. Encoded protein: CASSPSGAASSPLHF.

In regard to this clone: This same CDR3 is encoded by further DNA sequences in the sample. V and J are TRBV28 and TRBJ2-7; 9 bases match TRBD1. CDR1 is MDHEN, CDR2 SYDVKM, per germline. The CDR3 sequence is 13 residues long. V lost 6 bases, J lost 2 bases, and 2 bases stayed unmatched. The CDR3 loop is CASRGTGTYEQYF. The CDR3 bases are TGTGCCAGCAGGGGGACAGGGACCTACGAGCAGTACTTC.

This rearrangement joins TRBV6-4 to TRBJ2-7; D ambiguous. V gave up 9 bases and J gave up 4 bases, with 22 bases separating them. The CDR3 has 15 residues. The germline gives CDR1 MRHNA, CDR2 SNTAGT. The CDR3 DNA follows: TGTGCCAGGACGGTCTCTTTCCCGTCCCCTTACGAGCAGTACTTC. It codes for CARTVSFPSPYEQYF.

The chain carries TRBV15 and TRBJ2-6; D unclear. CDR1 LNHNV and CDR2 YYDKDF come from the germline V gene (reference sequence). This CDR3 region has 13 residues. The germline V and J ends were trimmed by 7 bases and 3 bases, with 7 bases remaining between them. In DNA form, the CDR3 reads TGTGCCACCAAAGCCCTTGGGGCCAACGTCCTGACTTTC. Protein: CATKALGANVLTF.

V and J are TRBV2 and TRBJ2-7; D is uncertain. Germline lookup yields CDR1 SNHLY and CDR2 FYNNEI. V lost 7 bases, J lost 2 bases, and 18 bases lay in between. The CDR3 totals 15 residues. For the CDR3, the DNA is TGTGCCAGCACCCCCCCGGACGTGCCCACCTACGAGCAGTACTTC. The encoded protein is CASTPPDVPTYEQYF.

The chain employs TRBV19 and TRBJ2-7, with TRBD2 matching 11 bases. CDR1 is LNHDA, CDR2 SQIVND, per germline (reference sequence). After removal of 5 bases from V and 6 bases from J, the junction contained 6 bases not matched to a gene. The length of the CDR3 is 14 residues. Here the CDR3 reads CASSQLAGVSEQYF. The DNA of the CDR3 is TGTGCCAGTAGTCAACTAGCGGGGGTTAGCGAGCAGTACTTC.

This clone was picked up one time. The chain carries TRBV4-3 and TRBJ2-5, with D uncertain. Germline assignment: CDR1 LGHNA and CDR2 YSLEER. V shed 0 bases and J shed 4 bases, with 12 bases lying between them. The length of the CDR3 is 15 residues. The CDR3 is CASSQEYYRGETQYF. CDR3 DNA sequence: TGCGCCAGCAGCCAAGAGTACTATAGAGGAGAGACCCAGTACTTC.

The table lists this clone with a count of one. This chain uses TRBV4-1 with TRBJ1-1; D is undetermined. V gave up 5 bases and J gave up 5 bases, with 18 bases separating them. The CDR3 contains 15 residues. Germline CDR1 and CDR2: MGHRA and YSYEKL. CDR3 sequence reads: CASSIRAFPSTEAFF. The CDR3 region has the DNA TGCGCCAGCAGCATTCGGGCCTTTCCTTCAACTGAAGCTTTCTTT.

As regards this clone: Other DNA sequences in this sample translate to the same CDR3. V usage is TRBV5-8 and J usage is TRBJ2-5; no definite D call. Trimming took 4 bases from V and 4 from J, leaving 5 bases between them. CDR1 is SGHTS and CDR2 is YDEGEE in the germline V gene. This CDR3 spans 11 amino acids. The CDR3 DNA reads TGTGCCAGCAGCCTTACAGAGACCCAGTACTTC. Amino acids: CASSLTETQYF.

CDR3 DNA sequence: TGTGCCAGCAGTTTACGTTCAGTCTCCTACAATGAGCAGTTCTTC. Translating gives CASSLRSVSYNEQFF. V gene TRBV27 combines with J gene TRBJ2-1; no clear D. The CDR3 loop spans 15 amino acids. V was trimmed by 2 bases and J by 0 bases, leaving 8 bases between them. Germline assignment: CDR1 MNHEY and CDR2 SMNVEV (reference sequence).

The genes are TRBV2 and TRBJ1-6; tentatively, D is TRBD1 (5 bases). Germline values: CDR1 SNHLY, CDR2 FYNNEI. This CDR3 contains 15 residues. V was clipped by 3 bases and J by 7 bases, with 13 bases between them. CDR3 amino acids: CASSEGRGLNSPLHF. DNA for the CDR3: TGTGCCAGCAGTGAGGGTAGGGGATTAAATTCACCCCTCCACTTT.

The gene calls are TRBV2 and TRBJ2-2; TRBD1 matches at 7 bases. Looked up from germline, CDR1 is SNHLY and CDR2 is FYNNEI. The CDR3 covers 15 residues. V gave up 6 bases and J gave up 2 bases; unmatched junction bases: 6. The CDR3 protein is CASRPRTGNTGELFF. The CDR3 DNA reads TGTGCCAGCAGACCTAGGACAGGTAACACCGGGGAGCTGTTTTTT.

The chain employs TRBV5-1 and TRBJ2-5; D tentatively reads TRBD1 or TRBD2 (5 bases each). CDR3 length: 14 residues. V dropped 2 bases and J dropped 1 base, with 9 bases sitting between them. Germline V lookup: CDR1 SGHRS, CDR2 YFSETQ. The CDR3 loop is CASSFPGSQETQYF. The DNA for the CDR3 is TGCGCCAGCAGCTTTCCAGGGAGCCAAGAGACCCAGTACTTC.

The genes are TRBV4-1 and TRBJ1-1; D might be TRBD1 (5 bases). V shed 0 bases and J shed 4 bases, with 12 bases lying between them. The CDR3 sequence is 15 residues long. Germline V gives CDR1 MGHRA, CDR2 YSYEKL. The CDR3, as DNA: TGCGCCAGCAGCCAAGAGTACGGGGGGATCACTGAAGCTTTCTTT. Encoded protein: CASSQEYGGITEAFF.

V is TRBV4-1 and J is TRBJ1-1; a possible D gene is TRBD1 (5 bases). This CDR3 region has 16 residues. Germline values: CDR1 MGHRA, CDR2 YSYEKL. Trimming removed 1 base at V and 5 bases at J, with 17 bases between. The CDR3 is CASSQGGRGALTEAFF. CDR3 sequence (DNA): TGCGCCAGCAGCCAAGGTGGTAGGGGCGCACTTACTGAAGCTTTCTTT.

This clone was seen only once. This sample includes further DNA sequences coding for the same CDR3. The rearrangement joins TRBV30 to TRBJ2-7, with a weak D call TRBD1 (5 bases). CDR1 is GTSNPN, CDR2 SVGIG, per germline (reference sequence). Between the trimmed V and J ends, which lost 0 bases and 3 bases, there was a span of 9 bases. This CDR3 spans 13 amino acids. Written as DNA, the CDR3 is TGTGCCTGGAGTGTAGGGGCAGGCTACGAGCAGTACTTC. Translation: CAWSVGAGYEQYF.

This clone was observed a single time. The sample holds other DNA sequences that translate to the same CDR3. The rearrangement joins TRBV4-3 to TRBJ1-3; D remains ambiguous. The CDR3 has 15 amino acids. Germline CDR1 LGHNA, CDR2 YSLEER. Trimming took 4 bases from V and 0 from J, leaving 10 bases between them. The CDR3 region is CASSRVLSSGNTIYF. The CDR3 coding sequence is TGCGCCAGCAGCCGGGTTCTGAGCTCTGGAAACACCATATATTTT.

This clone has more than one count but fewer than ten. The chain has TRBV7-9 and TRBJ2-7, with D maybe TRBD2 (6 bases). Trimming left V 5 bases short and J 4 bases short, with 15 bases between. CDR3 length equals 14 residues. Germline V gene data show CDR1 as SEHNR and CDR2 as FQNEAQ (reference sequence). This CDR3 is CASSPTGRRYEQYF. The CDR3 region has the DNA TGTGCCAGCAGCCCTACCGGGAGAAGGTACGAGCAGTACTTC.

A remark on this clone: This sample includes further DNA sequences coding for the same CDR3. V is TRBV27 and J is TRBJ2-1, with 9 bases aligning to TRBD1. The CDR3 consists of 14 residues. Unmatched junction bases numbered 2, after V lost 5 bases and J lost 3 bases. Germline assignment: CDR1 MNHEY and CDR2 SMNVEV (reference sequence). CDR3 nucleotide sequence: TGTGCCAGCAGTCCGGGACAGGGCTACAATGAGCAGTTCTTC. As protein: CASSPGQGYNEQFF.

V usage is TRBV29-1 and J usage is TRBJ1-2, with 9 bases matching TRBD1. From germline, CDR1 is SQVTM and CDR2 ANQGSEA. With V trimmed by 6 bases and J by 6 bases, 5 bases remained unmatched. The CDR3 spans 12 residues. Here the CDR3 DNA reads TGCAGCGTCACAGGGGGCGCCGATGGCTACACCTTC. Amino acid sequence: CSVTGGADGYTF.

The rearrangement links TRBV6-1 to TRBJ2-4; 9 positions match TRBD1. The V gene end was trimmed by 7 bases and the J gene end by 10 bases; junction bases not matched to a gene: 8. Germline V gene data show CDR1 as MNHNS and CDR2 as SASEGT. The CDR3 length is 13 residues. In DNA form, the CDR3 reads TGTGCCAGCAAGGAGACAGGGGGGTGGATTCAGTACTTC. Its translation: CASKETGGWIQYF.

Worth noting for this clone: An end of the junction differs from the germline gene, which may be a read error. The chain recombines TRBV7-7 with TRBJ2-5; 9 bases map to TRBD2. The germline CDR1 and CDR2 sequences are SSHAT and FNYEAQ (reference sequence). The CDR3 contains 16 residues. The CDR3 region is CASSPEPGLAQETQYF. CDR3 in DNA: TGTGCTAGCAGCCCCGAGCCGGGACTAGCCCAAGAGACCCAGTACTTC.